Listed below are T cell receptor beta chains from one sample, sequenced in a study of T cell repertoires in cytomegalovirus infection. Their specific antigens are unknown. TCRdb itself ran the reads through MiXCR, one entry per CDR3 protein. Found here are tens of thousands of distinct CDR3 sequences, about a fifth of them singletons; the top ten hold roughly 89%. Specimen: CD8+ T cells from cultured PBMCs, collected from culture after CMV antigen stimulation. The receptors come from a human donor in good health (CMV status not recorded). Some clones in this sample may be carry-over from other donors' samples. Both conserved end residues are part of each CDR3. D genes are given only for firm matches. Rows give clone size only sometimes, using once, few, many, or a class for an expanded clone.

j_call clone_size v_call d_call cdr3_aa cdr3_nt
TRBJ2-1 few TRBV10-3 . CAISDFGTLYPNEQFF TGTGCCATCAGTGATTTTGGGACCCTATACCCCAATGAGCAGTTCTTC
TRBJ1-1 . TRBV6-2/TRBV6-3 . CASSSIMGAFF TGTGCCAGCAGCTCGATTATGGGAGCTTTCTTT
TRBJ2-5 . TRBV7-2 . CASSLEAVYQETQYF TGTGCCAGCAGCTTAGAGGCGGTGTACCAAGAGACCCAGTACTTC
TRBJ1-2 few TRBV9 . CASSAPMGTNYGYTF TGTGCCAGCAGCGCGCCAATGGGCACTAACTATGGCTACACCTTC
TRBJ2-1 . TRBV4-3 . CASSPRVSKHNEQFF TGCGCCAGCAGCCCAAGGGTTAGCAAGCACAATGAGCAGTTCTTC
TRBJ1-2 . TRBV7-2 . CASSYGRNGYTF TGTGCCAGCAGCTATGGGAGGAATGGCTACACCTTC
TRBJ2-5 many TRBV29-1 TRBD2 CSVDGLADRQGQETQYF TGCAGCGTTGACGGACTAGCGGACCGGCAGGGGCAAGAGACCCAGTACTTC
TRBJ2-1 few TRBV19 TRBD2 CASSLTSGGVQFF TGTGCCAGTAGTTTGACTAGCGGGGGGGTTCAGTTCTTC
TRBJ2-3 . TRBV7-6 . CASSFGPGDTQYF TGTGCCAGCAGCTTTGGTCCGGGAGACACGCAGTATTTT
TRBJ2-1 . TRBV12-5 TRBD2 CASGPLAGGPNEQFF TGTGCTAGTGGTCCCTTAGCGGGGGGCCCTAATGAGCAGTTCTTC
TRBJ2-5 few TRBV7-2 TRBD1 CASSFTGGQETQYF TGTGCCAGCAGCTTTACAGGGGGCCAAGAGACCCAGTACTTC
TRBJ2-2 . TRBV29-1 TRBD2 CSVDTSANTGELFF TGCAGCGTTGACACTAGCGCTAACACCGGGGAGCTGTTTTTT
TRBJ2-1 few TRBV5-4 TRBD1 CASKRNRGRSEQFF TGTGCCAGCAAAAGGAACAGGGGGAGAAGTGAGCAGTTCTTC
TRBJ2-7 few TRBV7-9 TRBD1 CASSSGTDSYEQYF TGTGCCAGCAGCTCGGGGACAGACTCCTACGAGCAGTACTTC
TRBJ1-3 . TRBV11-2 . CASSGTGRGNTIYF TGTGCCAGCAGCGGCACAGGGAGGGGAAACACCATATATTTT
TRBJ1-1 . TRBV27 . CASRSSGEAFF TGTGCCAGCAGGTCATCAGGGGAAGCTTTCTTT
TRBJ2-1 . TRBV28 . CASSFLVDYLGGNEQFF TGTGCCAGCAGTTTTTTGGTCGATTATTTGGGAGGCAATGAGCAGTTCTTC
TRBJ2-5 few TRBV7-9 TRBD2 CASSPEGGLAEETQYF TGTGCCAGCAGCCCGGAGGGTGGACTAGCGGAAGAGACCCAGTACTTC
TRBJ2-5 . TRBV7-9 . CASSSTAVGWVQETQYF TGTGCCAGCAGCTCCACAGCCGTGGGATGGGTCCAAGAGACCCAGTACTTC
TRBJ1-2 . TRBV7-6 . CASSLYVDGGDGYTF TGTGCCAGCAGCTTATATGTGGACGGAGGAGATGGCTACACCTTC
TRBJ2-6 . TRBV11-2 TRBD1 CASSPFRYPGQEPSRANVLTF TGTGCCAGCAGCCCGTTTAGGTATCCGGGACAGGAGCCCTCTCGGGCCAACGTCCTGACTTTC
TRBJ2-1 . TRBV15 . CATSRVPAPSSYNEQFF TGTGCCACCAGCAGGGTCCCGGCACCAAGCTCCTACAATGAGCAGTTCTTC
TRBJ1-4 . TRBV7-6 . CASSTRPNEKLFF TGTGCCAGCAGCACCCGACCTAATGAAAAACTGTTTTTT
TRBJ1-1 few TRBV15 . CATSRDVREAFF TGTGCCACCAGCAGAGATGTGCGTGAAGCTTTCTTT
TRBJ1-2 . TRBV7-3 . CASSLGRYYGYTF TGTGCCAGCAGCTTAGGCCGGTACTATGGCTACACCTTC
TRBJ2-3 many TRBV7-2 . CASTQWGSTDTQYF TGTGCCAGCACCCAATGGGGGAGCACAGATACGCAGTATTTT
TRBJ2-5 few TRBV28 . CASTSGEYRSEETQYF TGTGCCAGCACCTCAGGGGAATACAGGTCGGAAGAGACCCAGTACTTC
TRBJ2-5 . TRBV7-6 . CASSALPPREETQYF TGTGCCAGCAGCGCACTCCCCCCGAGGGAAGAGACCCAGTACTTC
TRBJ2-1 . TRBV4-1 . CASSQAGSYNEQFF TGCGCCAGCAGCCAAGCAGGGTCCTACAATGAGCAGTTCTTC
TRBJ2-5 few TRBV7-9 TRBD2 CASSPRTSGSTQTQYF TGTGCCAGCAGCCCTCGGACTAGCGGGAGTACGCAGACCCAGTACTTC
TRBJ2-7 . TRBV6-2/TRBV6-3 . CASSPLGGYEQYF TGTGCCAGCAGCCCCCTCGGGGGCTACGAGCAGTACTTC
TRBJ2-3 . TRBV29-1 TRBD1 CSVDETGGRGGADTQYF TGCAGCGTGGACGAGACAGGGGGAAGAGGAGGCGCAGATACGCAGTATTTT
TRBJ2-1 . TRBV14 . CASSQESSWRVSYNEQFF TGTGCCAGCAGCCAAGAAAGCTCTTGGCGGGTCTCCTACAATGAGCAGTTCTTC
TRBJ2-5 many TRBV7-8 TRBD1 CASSLAPGGRKTQYF TGTGCCAGCAGCTTAGCGCCAGGGGGTAGGAAGACCCAGTACTTC
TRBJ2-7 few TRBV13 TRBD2 CASSPGGGGYEQYF TGTGCCAGCAGCCCGGGAGGGGGAGGCTACGAGCAGTACTTC
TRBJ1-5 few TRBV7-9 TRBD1 CASSAPDRGQYGNQPQHF TGTGCCAGCAGCGCCCCGGACAGGGGGCAGTATGGCAATCAGCCCCAGCATTTT
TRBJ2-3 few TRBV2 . CASSPRPSTDTQYF TGTGCCAGCAGCCCGAGGCCTAGCACAGATACGCAGTATTTT
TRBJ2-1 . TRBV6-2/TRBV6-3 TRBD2 CASSYGNSGSLSASYNEQFF TGTGCCAGCAGTTATGGGAATAGCGGGAGCCTTTCGGCATCCTACAATGAGCAGTTCTTC
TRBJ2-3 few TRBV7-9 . CASSFEGAGTDTQYF TGTGCCAGCAGCTTTGAAGGGGCTGGCACAGATACGCAGTATTTT
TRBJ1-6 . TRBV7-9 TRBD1 CASSLDRGDNSPLHF TGTGCCAGCAGCTTGGACAGGGGAGATAATTCACCCCTCCACTTT
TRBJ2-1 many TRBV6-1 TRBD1 CASSPGQGDYNEQFF TGTGCCAGCAGTCCGGGACAGGGAGACTACAATGAGCAGTTCTTC
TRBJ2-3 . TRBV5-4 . CASTPGDQLADTQYF TGTGCCAGCACCCCCGGGGACCAACTTGCAGATACGCAGTATTTT
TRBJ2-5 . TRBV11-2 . CASSLGAETQYF TGTGCCAGCAGCTTAGGAGCGGAGACCCAGTACTTC
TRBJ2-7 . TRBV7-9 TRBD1 CASRPGGNPPPGTPRGDEQYF TGTGCCAGCAGACCAGGGGGCAACCCCCCTCCCGGGACTCCTAGGGGTGACGAGCAGTACTTC
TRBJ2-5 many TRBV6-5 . CASSYSSGVETQYF TGTGCCAGCAGTTACTCTTCAGGGGTAGAGACCCAGTACTTC
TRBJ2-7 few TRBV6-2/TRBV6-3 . CASSSSFYEQYF TGTGCCAGCAGTTCATCTTTCTACGAGCAGTACTTC
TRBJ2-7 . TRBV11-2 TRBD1 CASSFLGTAKSSYEQYF TGTGCCAGCAGCTTTCTCGGGACAGCAAAAAGCTCCTACGAGCAGTACTTC
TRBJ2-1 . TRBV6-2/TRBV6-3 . CASTQRVFVEQFF TGTGCCAGCACCCAGAGGGTTTTTGTTGAGCAGTTCTTC
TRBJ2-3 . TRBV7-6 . CASSLTQTTDTQYF TGTGCCAGCAGCCTAACGCAAACCACAGATACGCAGTATTTT
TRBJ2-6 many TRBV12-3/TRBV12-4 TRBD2 CASRALAGGPRSGANVLTF TGTGCCAGCAGGGCCCTAGCGGGGGGGCCCCGCTCTGGGGCCAACGTCCTGACTTTC
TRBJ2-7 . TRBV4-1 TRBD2 CASSQLAGVRYEQYF TGCGCCAGCAGCCAACTAGCGGGAGTGCGGTACGAGCAGTACTTC
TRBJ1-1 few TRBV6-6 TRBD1 CASSYHGTGGTEAFF TGTGCCAGCAGTTATCACGGGACAGGGGGAACTGAAGCTTTCTTT
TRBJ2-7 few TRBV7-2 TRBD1 CASSPDRVSYEQYF TGTGCCAGCAGCCCGGACAGGGTCTCCTACGAGCAGTACTTC
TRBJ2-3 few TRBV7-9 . CASSLGGTDFTDTQYF TGTGCCAGCAGCTTAGGGGGGACGGATTTCACAGATACGCAGTATTTT
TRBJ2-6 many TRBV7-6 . CASSTGLSGANVLTF TGTGCCAGCAGCACGGGACTCTCTGGGGCCAACGTCCTGACTTTC
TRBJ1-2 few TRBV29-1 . CSVEDRKAGGYTF TGCAGCGTTGAAGATCGGAAAGCAGGTGGCTACACCTTC
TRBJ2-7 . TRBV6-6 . CAGGTPSDEQYF TGTGCCGGAGGGACCCCATCCGACGAGCAGTACTTC
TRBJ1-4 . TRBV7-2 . CASSPARVTNEKLFF TGTGCCAGCAGCCCTGCTCGGGTCACTAATGAAAAACTGTTTTTT
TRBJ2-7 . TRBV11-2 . CASSTYGDSGYEQYF TGTGCCAGCAGCACCTATGGGGATAGTGGCTACGAGCAGTACTTC